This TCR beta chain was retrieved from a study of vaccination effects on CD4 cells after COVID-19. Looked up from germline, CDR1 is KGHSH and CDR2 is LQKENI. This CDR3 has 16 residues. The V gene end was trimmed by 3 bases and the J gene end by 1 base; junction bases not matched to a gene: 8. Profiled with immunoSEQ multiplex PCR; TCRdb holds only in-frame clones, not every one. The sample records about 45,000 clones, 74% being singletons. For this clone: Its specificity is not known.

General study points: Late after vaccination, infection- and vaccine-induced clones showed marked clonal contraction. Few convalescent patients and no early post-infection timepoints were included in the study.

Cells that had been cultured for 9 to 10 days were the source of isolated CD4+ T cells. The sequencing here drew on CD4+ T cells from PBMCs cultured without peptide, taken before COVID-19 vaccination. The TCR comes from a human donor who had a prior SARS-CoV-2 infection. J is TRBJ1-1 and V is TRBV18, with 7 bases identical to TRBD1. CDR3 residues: CASSPQQGPKNTEAFF. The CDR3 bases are TGTGCCAGCTCACCGCAACAGGGGCCAAAGAACACTGAAGCTTTCTTT. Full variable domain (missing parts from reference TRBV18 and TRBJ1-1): NAGVMQNPRHLVRRRGQEARLRCSPMKGHSHVYWYRQLPEEGLKFMVYLQKENIIDESGMPKERFSAEFPKEGPSILRIQQVVRGDSAAYFCASSPQQGPKNTEAFFGQGTRLTVV.